These 28 T cell receptor beta chains were sequenced from one sample in a study of PD-1 blockade in mismatch repair-deficient tumors. Data came from immunoSEQ multiplex PCR; TCRdb stores just in-frame clones and leaves some out. The data show about 100,000 clones, with 82% seen just once and approximately 6.7% held by the top ten. The sequences come from peripheral blood, collected about 36 weeks after starting pembrolizumab. The receptors were gathered from an adult with mismatch repair-deficient cancer.

In its sample, this clone was seen once. The gene calls are TRBV15 and TRBJ2-5, with D perhaps TRBD2 (6 bases). Trimming took 4 bases from V and 2 from J, leaving 14 bases between them. Germline CDR1 and CDR2: LNHNV and YYDKDF (reference sequence). This CDR3 contains 15 residues. CDR3 amino acids: CATSMRLAQQETQYF. The CDR3, as DNA: TGTGCCACCAGCATGCGTCTAGCGCAACAAGAGACCCAGTACTTC.

The rearrangement links TRBV18 to TRBJ2-3; tentative D call: TRBD1 (5 bases). Trimming pared 4 bases from V and 4 bases from J, leaving 18 bases between. The CDR3 totals 16 residues. Germline CDR1 and CDR2: KGHSH and LQKENI. The CDR3 loop is CASSLNLGQSADTQYF. In nucleotides, the CDR3 is TGTGCCAGCTCACTAAATTTAGGACAAAGCGCAGATACGCAGTATTTT. Full variable domain (missing parts from reference TRBV18 and TRBJ2-3): NAGVMQNPRHLVRRRGQEARLRCSPMKGHSHVYWYRQLPEEGLKFMVYLQKENIIDESGMPKERFSAEFPKEGPSILRIQQVVRGDSAAYFCASSLNLGQSADTQYFGPGTRLTVL.

The CDR3, as DNA: TGTGCCAGCAGCTCGATAGCCGACCGAGTCGCGGGGCAGTACTTC. Its translation: CASSSIADRVAGQYF. This chain connects TRBV7-9 to TRBJ2-7, with D perhaps TRBD2 (5 bases). CDR3 length equals 15 residues. Deletions cut 4 bases from V and 9 bases from J, with 22 bases between. Germline-derived CDR1 and CDR2 are SEHNR and FQNEAQ (reference sequence).

The chain employs TRBV6-6 and TRBJ1-2; D remains ambiguous. Between the trimmed V and J ends, which lost 0 bases and 3 bases, there was a span of 11 bases. The CDR3 has 15 residues. CDR1 and CDR2 from the germline V gene are MNHNY and SVGAGI (reference sequence). CDR3 region: CASSYSNSGDYGYTF. In DNA form, the CDR3 reads TGTGCCAGCAGTTACTCGAACAGCGGAGACTATGGCTACACCTTC.

V gene TRBV9 combines with J gene TRBJ2-5, with 9 bases identical to TRBD1. J gave up 2 bases and V 4 bases, and 12 bases lay outside the gene matches. The germline V gene encodes CDR1 SGDLS and CDR2 YYNGEE. CDR3 length: 17 amino acids. The CDR3 here is CASSTGQGIRGQETQYF. DNA of the CDR3: TGTGCCAGCAGCACCGGACAGGGGATTCGGGGGCAAGAGACCCAGTACTTC.

The chain combines TRBV6-1 with TRBJ2-3; 7 bases align to TRBD2. The CDR3 has 14 residues. Germline loops: CDR1 MNHNS, CDR2 SASEGT. V shed 11 bases and J 4 bases; nucleotides not matched to a gene: 12. CDR3 protein: CAAWGGRVADTQYF. DNA of the CDR3: TGTGCCGCCTGGGGGGGGAGGGTCGCAGATACGCAGTATTTT.

V is TRBV4-2 and J is TRBJ2-7, with D possibly TRBD2 on 6 matching bases. In germline, CDR1 is LGHNA, CDR2 YNFKEQ. The CDR3 runs 13 residues. V was cut by 4 bases and J by 5 bases, with 12 bases left in between. CDR3 coding DNA: TGTGCCAGCAGCCCGAATAGACTAGACGAGCAGTACTTC. This encodes CASSPNRLDEQYF.

There are many counts of this clone. This sequence joins TRBV6-5 and TRBJ2-1; D may be TRBD1 or TRBD2 (5 bases each). This CDR3 region has 15 residues. V was trimmed by 5 bases and J by 1 base, leaving 12 bases between them. CDR1 is MNHEY, CDR2 SVGAGI, per germline. The CDR3 sequence: CASSLGTASYNEQFF. CDR3 coding DNA: TGTGCCAGCAGTCTCGGGACGGCGTCCTACAATGAGCAGTTCTTC.

This clone occurred a few times. The rearrangement uses TRBV5-4 and TRBJ1-4, with D unclear. Germline assignment: CDR1 SGHNT and CDR2 YYREEE (reference sequence). Trimming pared 3 bases from V and 6 bases from J, leaving 12 bases between. The CDR3 spans 14 residues. The CDR3 nucleotides read TGTGCCAGCAGCTCAAAGGGTGGGGATGAAAAACTGTTTTTT. It is translated as CASSSKGGDEKLFF.

The chain uses TRBV27 and TRBJ2-7, with D possibly matching TRBD1 (6 bases). Trimming removed 1 base at V and 2 bases at J, with 12 bases between. CDR3 length: 15 amino acids. Germline V gene lookup returns CDR1 MNHEY and CDR2 SMNVEV (reference sequence). The CDR3 bases are TGTGCCAGCAGTTTATTTACAGGGTCCCCCTACGAGCAGTACTTC. This translates into CASSLFTGSPYEQYF.

The chain has TRBV19 and TRBJ2-7, with 10 bases that match TRBD2. V was pared by 4 bases and J by 3 bases, with 3 bases of the junction left unmatched. The V gene's germline CDR1 is LNHDA and CDR2 SQIVND (reference sequence). The CDR3 has 14 residues. CDR3 residues: CASSKREGIYEQYF. The DNA for the CDR3 is TGTGCCAGTAGTAAGCGGGAGGGGATCTACGAGCAGTACTTC.

J is TRBJ2-1 and V is TRBV19, with D unclear. The length of the CDR3 is 15 residues. Germline-derived CDR1 and CDR2 are LNHDA and SQIVND (reference sequence). Trimming stripped 0 bases from V and 5 bases from J, with 11 bases between. CDR3 protein: CASSIDWSTNNEQFF. The CDR3 DNA reads TGTGCCAGTAGTATAGATTGGTCCACAAACAATGAGCAGTTCTTC.

The genes are TRBV29-1 and TRBJ2-5, with D maybe TRBD2 (6 bases). The ends were cut back, 3 bases at V and 2 bases at J, with 16 bases in the middle. The CDR3 consists of 15 residues. Per the germline V gene, CDR1 is SQVTM and CDR2 is ANQGSEA. In nucleotides, the CDR3 is TGCAGCGTTGAGGAGGGCTGGGTATCTCAAGAGACCCAGTACTTC. It codes for CSVEEGWVSQETQYF.

The V gene is TRBV7-9, the J gene TRBJ1-5; D gene unclear. The CDR3 has 12 amino acids. Germline V gene sequence: CDR1 SEHNR, CDR2 FQNEAQ (reference sequence). The V end was cut by 1 base, the J end by 6 bases, with 4 bases between. The DNA of the CDR3 is TGTGCCAGCAGCTTAGGCGGTCAGCCCCAGCATTTT. Protein: CASSLGGQPQHF.

This clone was found once. The rearrangement links TRBV7-3 to TRBJ2-1; unclear D gene. Per the germline V gene, CDR1 is SGHTA and CDR2 is FQGTGA. The length of the CDR3 is 13 residues. With 5 bases removed from V and 9 bases from J, the gap between germline ends came to 14 bases. The CDR3 reads CASSPFPGGEQFF. The CDR3 nucleotides are TGTGCCAGCAGCCCTTTTCCCGGCGGTGAGCAGTTCTTC.

This clone has a count of ten or more. This sequence joins TRBV29-1 and TRBJ2-2; 9 bases match TRBD1. This CDR3 spans 16 amino acids. With 6 bases clipped from V and 0 bases from J, the junction kept 8 bases outside the gene matches. The germline gives CDR1 SQVTM, CDR2 ANQGSEA. The DNA of the CDR3 is TGCAGCGTAAAGGGGACAGGGCCCACGAACACCGGGGAGCTGTTTTTT. It is translated as CSVKGTGPTNTGELFF.

The chain carries TRBV7-8 and TRBJ2-2, with 13 bases fitting TRBD2. Trimming at V came to 4 bases and at J to 8 bases, leaving 1 base not matched to a gene. The CDR3 has 14 residues. CDR1 and CDR2 from the germline V gene are SGHVS and FQNEAQ. As DNA, the CDR3 is TGTGCCAGCAGCTCACTAGCGGGAGGGGGGGAGCTGTTTTTT. Protein product: CASSSLAGGGELFF.

This clone showed up just once. This chain joins TRBV15 and TRBJ1-3; D gene uncertain. Trimming removed 9 bases from V and 0 bases from J, with 12 bases in between. Germline V gene sequence: CDR1 LNHNV, CDR2 YYDKDF (reference sequence). This CDR3 spans 14 amino acids. The CDR3 bases are TGTGCCACGAGGAACGCGATCTCTGGAAACACCATATATTTT. As protein: CATRNAISGNTIYF.

CDR3 amino acids: CASSFSGITEAFF. The CDR3 region has the DNA TGTGCCAGCAGCTTCTCAGGGATCACTGAAGCTTTCTTT. J is TRBJ1-1 and V is TRBV7-2; D is possibly TRBD1 (5 bases). Trimming left V 3 bases short and J 4 bases short, with 9 bases between. The CDR3 sequence is 13 residues long. Germline values: CDR1 SGHTA, CDR2 FQGNSA. Complete variable domain (other parts from reference TRBV7-2 and TRBJ1-1): GAGVSQSPSNKVTEKGKDVELRCDPISGHTALYWYRQSLGQGLEFLIYFQGNSAPDKSGLPSDRFSAERTGGSVSTLTIQRTQQEDSAVYLCASSFSGITEAFFGQGTRLTVV.

The rearrangement joins TRBV5-4 to TRBJ1-4, with 7 bases aligning to TRBD1. This CDR3 has 14 residues. Germline values: CDR1 SGHNT, CDR2 YYREEE (reference sequence). V trimming: 4 bases; J trimming: 5 bases; junction bases outside the gene matches: 5. The CDR3: CASSPDRDNEKLFF. The DNA for the CDR3 is TGTGCCAGCAGCCCCGACAGGGACAATGAAAAACTGTTTTTT.

This chain connects TRBV9 to TRBJ1-5; D is undetermined. The V end was cut by 2 bases, the J end by 1 base, with 10 bases between. Germline CDR1 is SGDLS and CDR2 is YYNGEE. The CDR3 runs to 15 residues. The CDR3 loop is CASSVSPKSNQPQHF. CDR3 nucleotide sequence: TGTGCCAGCAGCGTTTCCCCAAAGAGCAATCAGCCCCAGCATTTT.

V gene TRBV4-2 combines with J gene TRBJ2-1; 9 bases line up with TRBD2. This CDR3 comprises 15 residues. CDR1 and CDR2 from the germline V gene are LGHNA and YNFKEQ. The ends lost 4 bases at V and 4 bases at J; junction bases unmatched: 5. CDR3: CASSLAGGVYNEQFF. The CDR3 region has the DNA TGTGCCAGCAGCCTGGCGGGAGGGGTATACAATGAGCAGTTCTTC.

This chain uses TRBV18 with TRBJ2-5, with D tentatively TRBD2 (6 bases). This CDR3 comprises 14 residues. The germline gives CDR1 KGHSH, CDR2 LQKENI. The V and J ends lost 1 base and 5 bases respectively, with 11 bases between them. The CDR3 reads CASSPRRGSETQYF. The CDR3 region has the DNA TGTGCCAGCTCACCACGGAGGGGTTCGGAGACCCAGTACTTC.

The gene calls are TRBV14 and TRBJ2-7; D might be TRBD1 (6 bases). The germline V gene has CDR1 SGHDN and CDR2 FVKESK. The CDR3 covers 14 residues. The V and J ends lost 3 bases and 3 bases respectively, with 12 bases between them. CDR3 in amino acids: CASSQTGYNYEQYF. The CDR3 DNA reads TGTGCCAGCAGCCAGACAGGATACAACTACGAGCAGTACTTC.

V and J are TRBV19 and TRBJ1-2; D might be TRBD1 (5 bases). V was cut by 5 bases and J by 4 bases, with 11 bases left in between. The CDR3 is 13 amino acids. The germline CDR1 and CDR2 sequences are LNHDA and SQIVND (reference sequence). CDR3: CASSLRQLYGYTF. The DNA of the CDR3 is TGTGCCAGTAGTTTGCGACAGCTCTATGGCTACACCTTC.

The V and J genes are TRBV6-5 and TRBJ1-1; 7 bases are a match to TRBD1. The germline V gene encodes CDR1 MNHEY and CDR2 SVGAGI. The CDR3 totals 13 residues. With 5 bases clipped from V and 3 bases from J, the junction kept 3 bases outside the gene matches. CDR3 protein: CASSRQGDTEAFF. The DNA of the CDR3 is TGTGCCAGCAGTCGACAGGGCGACACTGAAGCTTTCTTT.

This clone was observed a few times. V gene TRBV5-6 combines with J gene TRBJ2-7; TRBD1 aligns across 7 bases. Germline V gives CDR1 SGHDT, CDR2 YYEEEE. V shed 5 bases and J 3 bases; nucleotides not matched to a gene: 23. The CDR3 sequence is 19 residues long. The CDR3 sequence is CASSSLRRQGVPQLYEQYF. CDR3 DNA: TGTGCCAGCAGTTCACTCCGGAGACAGGGTGTTCCCCAACTCTACGAGCAGTACTTC.

V usage is TRBV6-6 and J usage is TRBJ2-3; maybe TRBD1 (6 bases). Between the trimmed V and J ends, which lost 7 bases and 3 bases, there was a span of 14 bases. Germline lookup yields CDR1 MNHNY and CDR2 SVGAGI (reference sequence). The CDR3 has 14 amino acids. The CDR3 region is CASNGQLGTDTQYF. CDR3 bases: TGTGCCAGCAACGGACAGCTCGGGACAGATACGCAGTATTTT.